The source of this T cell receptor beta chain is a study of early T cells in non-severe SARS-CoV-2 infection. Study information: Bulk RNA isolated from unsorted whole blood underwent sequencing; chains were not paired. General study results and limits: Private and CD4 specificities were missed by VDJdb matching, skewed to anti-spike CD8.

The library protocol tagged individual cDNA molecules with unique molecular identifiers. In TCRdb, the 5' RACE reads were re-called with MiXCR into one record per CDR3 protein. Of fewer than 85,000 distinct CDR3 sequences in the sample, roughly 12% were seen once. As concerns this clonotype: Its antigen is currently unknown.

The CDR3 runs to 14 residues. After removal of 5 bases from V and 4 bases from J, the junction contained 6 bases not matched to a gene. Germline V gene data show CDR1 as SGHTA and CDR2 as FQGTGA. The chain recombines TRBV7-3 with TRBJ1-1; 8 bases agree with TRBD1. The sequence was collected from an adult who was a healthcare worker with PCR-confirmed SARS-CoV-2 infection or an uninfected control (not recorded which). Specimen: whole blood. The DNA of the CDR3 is TGTGCCAGCAGCCGGGGACAGGCGGGCACTGAAGCTTTCTTT. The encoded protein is CASSRGQAGTEAFF.